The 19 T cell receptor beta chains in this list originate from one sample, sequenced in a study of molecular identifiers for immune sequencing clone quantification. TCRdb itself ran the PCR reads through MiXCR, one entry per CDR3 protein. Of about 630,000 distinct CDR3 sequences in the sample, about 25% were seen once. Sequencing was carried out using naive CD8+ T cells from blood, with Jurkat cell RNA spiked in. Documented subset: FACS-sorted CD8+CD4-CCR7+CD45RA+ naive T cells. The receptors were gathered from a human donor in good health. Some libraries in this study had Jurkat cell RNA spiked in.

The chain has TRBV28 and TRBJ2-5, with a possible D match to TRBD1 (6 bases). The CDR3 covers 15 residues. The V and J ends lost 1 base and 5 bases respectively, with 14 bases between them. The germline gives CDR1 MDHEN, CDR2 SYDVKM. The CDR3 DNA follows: TGTGCCAGCAGTTTATTCAGGGGCGCCGGGGAGACCCAGTACTTC. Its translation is CASSLFRGAGETQYF. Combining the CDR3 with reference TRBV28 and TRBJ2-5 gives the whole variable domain DVKVTQSSRYLVKRTGEKVFLECVQDMDHENMFWYRQDPGLGLRLIYFSYDVKMKEKGDIPEGYSVSREKKERFSLILESASTNQTSMYLCASSLFRGAGETQYFGPGTRLLVL.

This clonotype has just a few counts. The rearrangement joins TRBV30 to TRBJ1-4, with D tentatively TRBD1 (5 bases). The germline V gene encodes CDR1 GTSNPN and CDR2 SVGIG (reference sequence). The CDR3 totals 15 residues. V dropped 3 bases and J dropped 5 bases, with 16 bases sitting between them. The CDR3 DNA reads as TGTGCCTGGAGGACTTCCGGGACCACAAATGAAAAACTGTTTTTT. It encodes CAWRTSGTTNEKLFF.

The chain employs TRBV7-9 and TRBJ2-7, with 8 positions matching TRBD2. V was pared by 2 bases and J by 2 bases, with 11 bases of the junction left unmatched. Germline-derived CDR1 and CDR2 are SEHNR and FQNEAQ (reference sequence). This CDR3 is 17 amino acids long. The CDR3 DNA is TGTGCCAGCAGCTTACCCTTAGGACCAGCGGGGGCCTACGAGCAGTACTTC. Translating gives CASSLPLGPAGAYEQYF.

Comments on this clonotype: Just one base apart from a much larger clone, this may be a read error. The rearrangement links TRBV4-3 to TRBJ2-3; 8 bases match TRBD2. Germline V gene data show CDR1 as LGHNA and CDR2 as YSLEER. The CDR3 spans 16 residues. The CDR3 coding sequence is TGCGCCAGCGGCCAAGCCCAGCGGGAGTTGGTAGATACGCAGTATTTT. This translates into CASGQAQRELVDTQYF.

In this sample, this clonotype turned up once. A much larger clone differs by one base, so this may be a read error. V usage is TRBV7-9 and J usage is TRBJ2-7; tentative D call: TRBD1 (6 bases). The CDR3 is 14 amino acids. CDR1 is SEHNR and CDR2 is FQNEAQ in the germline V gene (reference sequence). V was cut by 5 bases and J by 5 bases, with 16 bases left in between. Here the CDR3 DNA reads TGTGCCAGCAGCATGGGACACGCCAACCACGAGCAGTACTTC. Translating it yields CASSMGHANHEQYF.

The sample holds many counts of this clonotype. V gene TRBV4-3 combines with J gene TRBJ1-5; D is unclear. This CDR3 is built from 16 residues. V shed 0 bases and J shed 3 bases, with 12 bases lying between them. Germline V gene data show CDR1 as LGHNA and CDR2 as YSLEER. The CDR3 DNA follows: TGCGCCAGCAGCCAAGAGCGATCGGGAGTCAATCAGCCCCAGCATTTT. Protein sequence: CASSQERSGVNQPQHF.

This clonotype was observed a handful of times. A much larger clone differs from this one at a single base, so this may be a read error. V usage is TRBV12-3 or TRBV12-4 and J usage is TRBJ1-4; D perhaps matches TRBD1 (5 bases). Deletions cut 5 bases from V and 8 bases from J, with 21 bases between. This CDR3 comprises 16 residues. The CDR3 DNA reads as TGTGCCAGCAGTCCCTCCACCGGGGCAGGGTACGAAAAACTGTTTTTT. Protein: CASSPSTGAGYEKLFF.

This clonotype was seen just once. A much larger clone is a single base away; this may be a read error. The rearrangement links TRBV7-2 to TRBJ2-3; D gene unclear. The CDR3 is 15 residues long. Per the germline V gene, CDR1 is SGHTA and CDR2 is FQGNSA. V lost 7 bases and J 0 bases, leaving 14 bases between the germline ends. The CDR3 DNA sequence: TGTGCCAGCAACTCCCTAACAGCCAGCACAGATACGCAGTATTTT. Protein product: CASNSLTASTDTQYF.

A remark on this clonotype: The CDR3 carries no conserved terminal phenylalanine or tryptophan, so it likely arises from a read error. CDR3 protein: CASSSRATDTQYS. Written as DNA, the CDR3 is TGTGCCAGCAGTTCCAGGGCGACGGATACGCAGTATTCT. The chain links TRBV12-3 or TRBV12-4 to TRBJ2-3; TRBD1 might be the D (5 bases). The CDR3 consists of 13 residues. Deletions cut 4 bases from V and 6 bases from J, with 11 bases between.

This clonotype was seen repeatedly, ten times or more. CDR3 sequence reads: CASRIYRDYQETQYF. The CDR3 coding sequence is TGTGCCAGCAGAATATACCGGGACTACCAAGAGACCCAGTACTTC. The chain uses TRBV6-6 and TRBJ2-5, with D possibly TRBD2 on 6 matching bases. Per the germline V gene, CDR1 is MNHNY and CDR2 is SVGAGI (reference sequence). The CDR3 extends over 15 amino acids. The V end was cut by 6 bases, the J end by 0 bases, with 14 bases between.

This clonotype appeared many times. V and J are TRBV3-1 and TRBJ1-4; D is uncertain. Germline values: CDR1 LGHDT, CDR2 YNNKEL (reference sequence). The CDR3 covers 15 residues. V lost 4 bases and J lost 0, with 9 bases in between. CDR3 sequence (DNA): TGTGCCAGCAGCCCGACCGGGACAACTAATGAAAAACTGTTTTTT. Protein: CASSPTGTTNEKLFF.

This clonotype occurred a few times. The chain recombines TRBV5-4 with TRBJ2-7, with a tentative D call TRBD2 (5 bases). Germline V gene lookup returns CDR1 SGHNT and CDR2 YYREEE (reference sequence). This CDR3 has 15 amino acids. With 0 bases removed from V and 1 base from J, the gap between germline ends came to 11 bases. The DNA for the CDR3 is TGTGCCAGCAGCTTGGGACTAAATCCTTCCTACGAGCAGTACTTC. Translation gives CASSLGLNPSYEQYF.

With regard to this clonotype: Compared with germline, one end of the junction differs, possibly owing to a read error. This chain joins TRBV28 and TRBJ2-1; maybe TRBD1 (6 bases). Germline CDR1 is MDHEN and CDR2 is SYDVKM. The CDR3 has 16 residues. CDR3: CASRKYGTRSYSEQFF. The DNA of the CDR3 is TGTGCCAGCAGAAAATACGGGACAAGATCCTACAGTGAGCAGTTCTTC.

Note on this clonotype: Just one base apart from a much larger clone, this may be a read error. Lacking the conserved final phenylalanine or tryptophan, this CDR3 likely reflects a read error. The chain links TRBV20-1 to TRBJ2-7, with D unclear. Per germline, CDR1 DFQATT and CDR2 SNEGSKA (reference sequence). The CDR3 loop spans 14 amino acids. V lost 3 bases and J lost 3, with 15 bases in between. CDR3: CSARTRHLDYEQYS. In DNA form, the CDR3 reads TGCAGTGCTAGGACGAGACACCTCGACTACGAGCAGTACTCC.

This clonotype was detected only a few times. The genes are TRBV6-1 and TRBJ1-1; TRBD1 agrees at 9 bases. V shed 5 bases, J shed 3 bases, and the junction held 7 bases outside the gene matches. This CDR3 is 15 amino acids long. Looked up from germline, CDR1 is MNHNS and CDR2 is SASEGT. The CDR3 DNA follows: TGTGCCAGCAGTCCCTACAGGGACAGGGACACTGAAGCTTTCTTT. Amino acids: CASSPYRDRDTEAFF.

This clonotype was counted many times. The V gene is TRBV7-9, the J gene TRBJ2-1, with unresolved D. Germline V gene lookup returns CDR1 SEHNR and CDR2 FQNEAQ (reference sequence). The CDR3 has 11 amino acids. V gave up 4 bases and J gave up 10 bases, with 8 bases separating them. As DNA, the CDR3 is TGTGCCAGCAGCTCCTGGCCGGAGCAGTTCTTC. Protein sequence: CASSSWPEQFF.

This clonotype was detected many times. CDR3 sequence (DNA): TGTGCCAGCAGTTACGGGCAGGCCCAGCCCCAGCATTTT. As protein: CASSYGQAQPQHF. The J gene is TRBJ1-5, the V gene TRBV6-5; D ambiguous. The CDR3 spans 13 residues. Germline assignment: CDR1 MNHEY and CDR2 SVGAGI. V lost 2 bases, J lost 7 bases, and 9 bases lay in between.

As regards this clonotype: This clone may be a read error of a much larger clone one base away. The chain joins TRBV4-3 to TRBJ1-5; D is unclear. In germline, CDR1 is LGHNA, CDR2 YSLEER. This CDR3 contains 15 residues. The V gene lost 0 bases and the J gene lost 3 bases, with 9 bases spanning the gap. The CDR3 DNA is TGCGCCAGCAGCCAAGAGGATGCTTTCAATCAGCCCCAGCATTTT. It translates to CASSQEDAFNQPQHF.

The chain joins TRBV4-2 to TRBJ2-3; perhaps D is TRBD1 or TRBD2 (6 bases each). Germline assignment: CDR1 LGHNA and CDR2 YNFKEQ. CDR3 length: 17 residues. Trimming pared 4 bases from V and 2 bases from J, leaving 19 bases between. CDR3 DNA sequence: TGTGCCAGCAGCCCCTATATCTCGGGGGCTAACACAGATACGCAGTATTTT. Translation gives CASSPYISGANTDTQYF.